This T cell receptor beta chain was retrieved from a study of T-cell reconstitution after alpha-beta-depleted transplantation in children. Study conclusions and caveats: T cells produced anew were the main source of T-cell counts and diversity one year after transplant. The high TCRbeta diversity at day 60 in some patients came from surviving recipient T cells and thymic progenitors. In patients about two months after transplant, alpha-beta T cells reportedly arose from several hundred expanded graft clones.

The CDR3 is 13 amino acids. The V end lost 10 bases, the J end lost 5 bases, and 15 bases lay between the germline ends. In germline, CDR1 is SGHVS, CDR2 FNYEAQ. This clonotype was detected a few times. As yet, its antigen is unknown. For TCRbeta, the library was prepared with unique molecular identifiers. From the PCR reads, TCRdb called clonotypes with MiXCR, one entry per CDR3 protein. The data hold 700,000 to 950,000 distinct CDR3 sequences, with around 15% observed a single time. The V call is TRBV7-6, the J call TRBJ2-1; a weak D match, TRBD1 (6 bases). The TCR originated in a male patient younger than 18 who had a stem cell transplant for acute lymphoblastic leukemia, so the T cells may come from the graft donor. Sequencing used PBMCs, mostly from graft donor cells, obtained 360 days after TCRalphabeta/CD19-depleted stem cell transplant. Written as DNA, the CDR3 is TGTGCCAATGGTGGACAGTCACACAATGAGCAGTTCTTC. This translates into CANGGQSHNEQFF.